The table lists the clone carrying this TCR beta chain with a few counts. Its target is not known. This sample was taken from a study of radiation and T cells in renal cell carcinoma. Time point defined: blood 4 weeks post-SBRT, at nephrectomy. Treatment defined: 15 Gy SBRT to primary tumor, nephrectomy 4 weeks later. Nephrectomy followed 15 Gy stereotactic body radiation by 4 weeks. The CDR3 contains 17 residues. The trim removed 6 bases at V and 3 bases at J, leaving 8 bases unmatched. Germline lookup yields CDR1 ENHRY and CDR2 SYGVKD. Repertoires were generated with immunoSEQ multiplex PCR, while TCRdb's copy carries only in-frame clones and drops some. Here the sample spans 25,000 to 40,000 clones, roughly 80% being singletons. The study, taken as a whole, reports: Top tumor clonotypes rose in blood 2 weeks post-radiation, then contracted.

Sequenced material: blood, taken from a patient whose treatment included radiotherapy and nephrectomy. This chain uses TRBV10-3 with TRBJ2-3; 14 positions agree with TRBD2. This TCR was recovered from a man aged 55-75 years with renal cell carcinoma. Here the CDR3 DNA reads TGTGCCATCAGCGAAACCGGGACTAGCGGGAGTACAGATACGCAGTATTTT. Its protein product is CAISETGTSGSTDTQYF.